Below are 18 T cell receptor beta chains sequenced from a single sample in a study of blood T cell repertoires in COVID-19. Sequencing used immunoSEQ multiplex PCR; TCRdb keeps in-frame clones, though not all of them. Of some 100,000 clones listed, around 88% were seen once; the top ten hold about 5.3%. The specimen was peripheral blood. Receptors originate from a human donor in a cohort sampled during active COVID-19.

The chain recombines TRBV23-1 with TRBJ1-5; TRBD1 matches at 8 bases. TRBV23-1 is identified as an open reading frame with a role that is uncertain. V shed 4 bases and J 1 base; nucleotides not matched to a gene: 9. The CDR3 runs to 17 residues. The CDR3 bases are TGCGCCAGCAGTCCGGCAGGGGGCGAACACAGCAATCAGCCCCAGCATTTT. It specifies CASSPAGGEHSNQPQHF.

CDR3 sequence (DNA): TGTGCCAGCAGCCTATACGGTAGCGGGAACACCGGGGAGCTGTTTTTT. This gives the protein CASSLYGSGNTGELFF. The chain employs TRBV5-5 and TRBJ2-2; a possible D gene is TRBD2 (6 bases). This CDR3 has 16 amino acids. Per the germline V gene, CDR1 is SGHKS and CDR2 is YYEKEE (reference sequence). Trimming cost V 4 bases and J 1 base, with 14 bases left between them. The full variable domain, in which reference TRBV5-5 and TRBJ2-2 provide the parts outside the CDR3, is DAGVTQSPTHLIKTRGQQVTLRCSPISGHKSVSWYQQVLGQGPQFIFQYYEKEERGRGNFPDRFSARQFPNYSSELNVNALLLGDSALYLCASSLYGSGNTGELFFGEGSRLTVL.

The V call is TRBV18, the J call TRBJ2-2; a possible D gene is TRBD2 (5 bases). The CDR3 extends over 14 amino acids. CDR1 and CDR2 from the germline V gene are KGHSH and LQKENI. V was shortened by 6 bases and J by 1 base, with 9 bases between the two germline ends. The CDR3: CASSEGLNTGELFF. The CDR3 DNA is TGTGCCAGCTCCGAGGGCCTGAACACCGGGGAGCTGTTTTTT.

The rearrangement links TRBV19 to TRBJ2-1, with 8 positions matching TRBD1. The V gene end was trimmed by 9 bases and the J gene end by 4 bases; junction bases not matched to a gene: 5. Germline CDR1 LNHDA, CDR2 SQIVND (reference sequence). CDR3 size: 13 residues. CDR3 loop: CASGTGQYNEQFF. CDR3 nucleotide sequence: TGTGCCAGCGGGACAGGCCAGTACAATGAGCAGTTCTTC.

The chain combines TRBV15 with TRBJ2-1; 9 bases map to TRBD2. Trimming cost V 0 bases and J 4 bases; bases outside gene matches: 4. Per germline, CDR1 LNHNV and CDR2 YYDKDF (reference sequence). The CDR3 runs to 16 residues. CDR3 sequence reads: CATSRDRREGYNEQFF. CDR3 in DNA: TGTGCCACCAGCAGAGATCGGCGGGAGGGGTACAATGAGCAGTTCTTC.

The chain joins TRBV6-2 or TRBV6-3 to TRBJ1-6, with D unclear. Germline V gene data show CDR1 as MNHEY and CDR2 as SVGEGT. V dropped 2 bases and J dropped 5 bases, with 7 bases sitting between them. CDR3 size: 14 residues. The CDR3 reads CASSYQANNSPLHF. In DNA form, the CDR3 reads TGTGCCAGCAGTTACCAGGCTAATAATTCACCCCTCCACTTT.

Only one count was recorded for this clone. V and J are TRBV6-1 and TRBJ1-1; 9 nucleotides match TRBD1. V lost 3 bases, J lost 5 bases, and 7 bases stayed unmatched. The CDR3 has 15 amino acids. Germline V gene sequence: CDR1 MNHNS, CDR2 SASEGT. CDR3 sequence reads: CASSDRDRDATEAFF. The CDR3 coding sequence is TGTGCCAGCAGTGACCGGGACAGGGATGCGACTGAAGCTTTCTTT.

The chain has TRBV5-1 and TRBJ2-3; 8 nucleotides agree with TRBD1. Per germline, CDR1 SGHRS and CDR2 YFSETQ. The CDR3 consists of 16 residues. V dropped 4 bases and J dropped 1; count of bases not matched to a gene: 8. The CDR3 region has the DNA TGCGCCAGCAGCGTCGGACAGGGTGGGGGCACAGATACGCAGTATTTT. The encoded protein is CASSVGQGGGTDTQYF. Filled out from reference TRBV5-1 and TRBJ2-3, the complete variable domain reads KAGVTQTPRYLIKTRGQQVTLSCSPISGHRSVSWYQQTPGQGLQFLFEYFSETQRNKGNFPGRFSGRQFSNSRSEMNVSTLELGDSALYLCASSVGQGGGTDTQYFGPGTRLTVL.

The V call is TRBV28, the J call TRBJ1-5; D remains ambiguous. This CDR3 is built from 15 residues. V was cut by 2 bases and J by 0 bases, with 8 bases left in between. Germline V gene sequence: CDR1 MDHEN, CDR2 SYDVKM. The CDR3, as DNA: TGTGCCAGCAGTTTAGGCTTTTTTAGCAATCAGCCCCAGCATTTT. It specifies CASSLGFFSNQPQHF.

The chain carries TRBV6-4 and TRBJ2-1, with 12 bases matching TRBD2. The CDR3 is 13 residues long. The germline V gene has CDR1 MRHNA and CDR2 SNTAGT. With V trimmed by 0 bases and J by 12 bases, 0 bases remained unmatched. The CDR3 reads CASSDSTSGRQFF. DNA of the CDR3: TGTGCCAGCAGTGACTCGACTAGCGGGAGGCAGTTCTTC.

This clone has just one count. The chain couples TRBV28 to TRBJ2-7, with 7 bases matching TRBD2. Germline V gives CDR1 MDHEN, CDR2 SYDVKM. The CDR3 spans 15 residues. V dropped 4 bases and J dropped 7; count of bases not matched to a gene: 13. The CDR3 protein is CASSSSGGSWGEQYF. CDR3 nucleotides: TGTGCCAGCAGTTCCTCCGGCGGGAGTTGGGGAGAGCAGTACTTC.

The J gene is TRBJ2-5, the V gene TRBV5-1; D may be TRBD1 (6 bases). The CDR3 is 14 amino acids. Germline assignment: CDR1 SGHRS and CDR2 YFSETQ. V was trimmed by 2 bases and J by 2 bases, leaving 10 bases between them. The CDR3 sequence is CASSLGQPQETQYF. The CDR3 bases are TGCGCCAGCAGCTTAGGACAGCCTCAAGAGACCCAGTACTTC.

J is TRBJ2-3 and V is TRBV7-2, with TRBD1 identical over 8 bases. This CDR3 spans 14 amino acids. V lost 6 bases to trimming and J lost 4 bases; unmatched junction nucleotides: 6. Germline values: CDR1 SGHTA, CDR2 FQGNSA. This CDR3 reads CASRRTGGPDTQYF. The CDR3 coding sequence is TGTGCCAGCAGGCGTACAGGGGGTCCAGATACGCAGTATTTT.

The V and J genes are TRBV6-4 and TRBJ2-1; 9 bases line up with TRBD2. Germline V gives CDR1 MRHNA, CDR2 SNTAGT. The CDR3 has 15 amino acids. V was clipped by 2 bases and J by 8 bases; unmatched bases: 7. CDR3 sequence reads: CASSDGREGGYEQFF. The CDR3 nucleotides are TGTGCCAGCAGTGACGGGCGGGAGGGTGGTTATGAGCAGTTCTTC.

The chain couples TRBV16 to TRBJ2-1; D possibly corresponds to TRBD2 (7 bases). The CDR3 has 15 residues. CDR1 is KGHSY and CDR2 is FQNENV in the germline V gene. V shed 4 bases and J shed 2 bases, with 12 bases lying between them. In nucleotides, the CDR3 is TGTGCCAGCAGCCCCGCCGGGGGGCCCTACAATGAGCAGTTCTTC. Protein sequence: CASSPAGGPYNEQFF.

V is TRBV4-2 and J is TRBJ1-5, with 8 bases fitting TRBD1. Germline V lookup: CDR1 LGHNA, CDR2 YNFKEQ. The CDR3 has 15 residues. J was trimmed by 7 bases and V by 4 bases; bases with no gene match: 9. The CDR3 sequence: CASSPTGGYGQPQHF. The CDR3 DNA reads as TGTGCCAGCAGCCCCACAGGGGGTTATGGACAGCCCCAGCATTTT.

The chain joins TRBV4-2 to TRBJ1-4; 7 nucleotides align to TRBD1. CDR1 and CDR2 (germline): LGHNA, YNFKEQ. The CDR3 is 18 residues long. V lost 6 bases to trimming and J lost 3 bases; unmatched junction nucleotides: 16. This CDR3 reads CASSPDGGGYSSNEKLFF. CDR3 bases: TGTGCCAGCAGTCCCGATGGAGGGGGCTATTCTTCTAATGAAAAACTGTTTTTT.

The rearrangement links TRBV30 to TRBJ1-5, with D possibly TRBD1 on 5 matching bases. Germline V gene data show CDR1 as GTSNPN and CDR2 as SVGIG (reference sequence). The CDR3 contains 12 residues. As DNA, the CDR3 is TGTGTGCAGGGAGGGCACAATCAGCCCCAGCATTTT. Translating it yields CVQGGHNQPQHF.